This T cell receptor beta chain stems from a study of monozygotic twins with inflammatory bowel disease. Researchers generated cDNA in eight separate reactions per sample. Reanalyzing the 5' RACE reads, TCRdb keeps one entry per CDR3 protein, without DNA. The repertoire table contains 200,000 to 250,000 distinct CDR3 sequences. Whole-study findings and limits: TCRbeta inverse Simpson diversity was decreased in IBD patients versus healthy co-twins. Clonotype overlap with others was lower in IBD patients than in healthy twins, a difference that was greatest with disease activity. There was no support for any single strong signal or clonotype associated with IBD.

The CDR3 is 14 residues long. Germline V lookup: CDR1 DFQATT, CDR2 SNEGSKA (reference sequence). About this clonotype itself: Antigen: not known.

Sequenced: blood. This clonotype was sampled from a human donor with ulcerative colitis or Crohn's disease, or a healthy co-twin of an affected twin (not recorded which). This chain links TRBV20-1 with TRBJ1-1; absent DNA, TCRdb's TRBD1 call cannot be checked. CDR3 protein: CSARVGRERTEAFF.